This T cell receptor (beta chain) was obtained from a study of CD8 T cells in ankylosing spondylitis. General study points: The study looked at matched synovial fluid samples from ankylosing spondylitis patients. Disease-linked clones were reported to be significantly enriched there. The study identified a TCR beta motif of several highly homologous variants that appeared characteristic of ankylosing spondylitis blood.

TCRdb fed the 5' RACE reads into MiXCR, producing one record per CDR3 protein. The table has 100,000 to 150,000 distinct CDR3 sequences, about an eighth seen once; the top ten hold 4.1%. This clonotype was recorded at least ten times. Its antigen remains unknown. Deletions cut 6 bases from V and 3 bases from J, with 18 bases between. The CDR3 loop spans 16 amino acids. From germline, CDR1 is MDHEN and CDR2 SYDVKM. This sequence was found in a female donor with ankylosing spondylitis or in good health (not recorded which). This chain joins TRBV28 and TRBJ1-5, with no clear D. The sequencing sample was made of blood, either unsorted or a sorted T cell fraction (not recorded which). This CDR3 is CASSPNERRINQPQHF. The CDR3 nucleotides are TGTGCCAGCAGCCCTAATGAACGGCGGATCAATCAGCCCCAGCATTTT.